The rows below give T cell receptor beta chains drawn from one sample of a study of blood T cell repertoires in COVID-19. Method: immunoSEQ multiplex PCR; TCRdb's copy keeps in-frame clones and lacks some. The table has about 120,000 clones, roughly 89% seen once. Material: peripheral blood. The origin of the receptors is an older woman with COVID-19, enrolled during active disease. Each CDR3 is given with its conserved first and last residue. The order of the fields is J gene, D gene, V gene, clone size, CDR3 protein, CDR3 DNA. The D gene is left open where the match is weak. The size field is filled for only some rows; it gives once, few, many or a size class.

TRBJ2-1	TRBD2	TRBV7-2	.	CASSLSGGYYNEQFF	TGTGCCAGCAGCTTAAGCGGGGGATACTACAATGAGCAGTTCTTC
TRBJ1-5	TRBD1	TRBV6-6	.	CASIATGGSNQPQHF	TGTGCCAGCATTGCGACAGGGGGTTCCAATCAGCCCCAGCATTTT
TRBJ1-1	TRBD1	TRBV11-2	few	CASSLGGQGDRNTEAFF	TGTGCCAGCAGCTTAGGGGGACAGGGGGATCGGAACACTGAAGCTTTCTTT
TRBJ2-7	TRBD1	TRBV5-1	.	CASSLTTGTLRKDEQYF	TGCGCCAGCAGCTTAACGACAGGGACCCTACGGAAGGACGAGCAGTACTTC
TRBJ2-7	.	TRBV19	.	CASSITGSYEQYF	TGTGCCAGTAGTATAACAGGGTCCTACGAGCAGTACTTC
TRBJ1-5	.	TRBV11-2	.	CASSLGRFNQPQHF	TGTGCCAGCAGCTTAGGCAGATTCAATCAGCCCCAGCATTTT
TRBJ1-1	.	TRBV5-6	.	CASSPRLQGKAFF	TGTGCCAGCAGCCCACGATTACAGGGAAAAGCTTTCTTT
TRBJ2-7	.	TRBV7-9	.	CASSPLYRAPFSYEQYF	TGTGCCAGCAGCCCCCTTTACAGGGCCCCCTTCTCCTACGAGCAGTACTTC
TRBJ2-7	TRBD2	TRBV6-5	.	CASTPGGVSSYEQYF	TGTGCCAGCACCCCTGGGGGGGTTAGCTCCTACGAGCAGTACTTC
TRBJ1-6	.	TRBV4-1	.	CASSQGVGDNSPLHF	TGCGCCAGCAGCCAAGGCGTAGGGGATAATTCACCCCTCCACTTT
TRBJ2-5	TRBD1	TRBV10-3	.	CAISESRTGAWKTQYF	TGTGCCATCAGTGAGTCAAGGACAGGGGCTTGGAAGACCCAGTACTTC
TRBJ2-1	TRBD1	TRBV19	.	CASRYVDRGNNEQFF	TGTGCCAGTAGATACGTGGACAGGGGGAACAATGAGCAGTTCTTC
TRBJ1-3	.	TRBV7-6	.	CASSAAGLTPGNTIYF	TGTGCCAGCAGCGCAGCGGGACTCACGCCTGGAAACACCATATATTTT
TRBJ1-2	TRBD1	TRBV7-3	.	CASSPGTASFNYGYTF	TGTGCCAGCAGCCCGGGGACAGCCAGTTTCAACTATGGCTACACCTTC
TRBJ1-5	.	TRBV3-1/TRBV3-2	.	CASSHSGGNQPQHF	TGTGCCAGCAGCCATTCGGGGGGTAATCAGCCCCAGCATTTT
TRBJ1-1	TRBD1	TRBV5-4	.	CASSLSQGAHVEAFF	TGTGCCAGCAGCTTATCGCAGGGGGCGCATGTTGAAGCTTTCTTT
TRBJ1-1	.	TRBV18	few	CASSPFDSEAFF	TGTGCCAGCTCACCGTTCGACAGCGAAGCTTTCTTT
TRBJ2-4	.	TRBV18	.	CASSLAGQGKNIQYF	TGTGCCAGCTCACTGGCGGGGCAGGGTAAAAACATTCAGTACTTC
TRBJ2-6	.	TRBV2	.	CASRRTVLSGANVLTF	TGTGCCAGCAGGCGGACAGTTCTCTCTGGGGCCAACGTCCTGACTTTC
TRBJ1-5	.	TRBV2	.	CASRRIQGDNQPQHF	TGTGCCAGCCGGAGAATACAGGGAGACAATCAGCCCCAGCATTTT